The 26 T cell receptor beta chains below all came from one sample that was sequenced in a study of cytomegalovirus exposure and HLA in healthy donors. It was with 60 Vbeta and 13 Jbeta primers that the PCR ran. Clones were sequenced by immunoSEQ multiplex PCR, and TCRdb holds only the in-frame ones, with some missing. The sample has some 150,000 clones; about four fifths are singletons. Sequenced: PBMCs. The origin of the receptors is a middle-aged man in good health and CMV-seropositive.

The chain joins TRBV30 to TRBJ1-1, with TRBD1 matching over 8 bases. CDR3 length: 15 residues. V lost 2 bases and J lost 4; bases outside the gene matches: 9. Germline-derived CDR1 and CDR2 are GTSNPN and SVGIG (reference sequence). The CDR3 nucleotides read TGTGCCTGGAGTTCCGGGACAGGTAGGTCCACTGAAGCTTTCTTT. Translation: CAWSSGTGRSTEAFF. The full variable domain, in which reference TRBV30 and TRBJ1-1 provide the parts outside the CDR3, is SQTIHQWPATLVQPVGSPLSLECTVEGTSNPNLYWYRQAAGRGLQLLFYSVGIGQISSEVPQNLSASRPQDRQFILSSKKLLLSDSGFYLCAWSSGTGRSTEAFFGQGTRLTVV.

DNA of the CDR3: TGTGCCAGCAGTTTATATACAGGGCAGGCAAATGAAAAACTGTTTTTT. This translates into CASSLYTGQANEKLFF. The V gene is TRBV27, the J gene TRBJ1-4; perhaps TRBD1 as D (6 bases). The CDR3 sequence is 16 residues long. From germline, CDR1 is MNHEY and CDR2 SMNVEV (reference sequence). The V end lost 1 base, the J end lost 5 bases, and 14 bases lay between the germline ends.

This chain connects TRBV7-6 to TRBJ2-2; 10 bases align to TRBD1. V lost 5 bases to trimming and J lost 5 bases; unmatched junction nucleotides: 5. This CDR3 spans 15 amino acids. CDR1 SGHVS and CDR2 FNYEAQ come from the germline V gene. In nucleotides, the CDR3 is TGTGCCAGCAGCCGAAGGACAGGGGGAACCGGGGAGCTGTTTTTT. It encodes CASSRRTGGTGELFF.

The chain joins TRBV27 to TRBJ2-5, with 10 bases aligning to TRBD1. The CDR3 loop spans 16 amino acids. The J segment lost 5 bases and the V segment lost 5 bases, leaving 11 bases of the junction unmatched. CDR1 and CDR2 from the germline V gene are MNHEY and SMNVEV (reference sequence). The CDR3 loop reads CASSPDRGQEQETQYF. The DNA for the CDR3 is TGTGCCAGCAGTCCCGACAGGGGGCAAGAGCAGGAGACCCAGTACTTC.

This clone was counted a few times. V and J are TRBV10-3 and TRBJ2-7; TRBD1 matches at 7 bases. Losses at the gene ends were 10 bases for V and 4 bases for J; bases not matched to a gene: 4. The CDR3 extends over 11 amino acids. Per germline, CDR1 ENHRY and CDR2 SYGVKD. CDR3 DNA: TGTGCCACCAGGACAGGTTACGAGCAGTACTTC. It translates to CATRTGYEQYF.

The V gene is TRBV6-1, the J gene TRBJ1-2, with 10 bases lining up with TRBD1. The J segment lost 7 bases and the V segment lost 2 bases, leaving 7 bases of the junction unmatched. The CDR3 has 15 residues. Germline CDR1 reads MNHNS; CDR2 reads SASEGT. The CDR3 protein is CASSENPGQGVGYTF. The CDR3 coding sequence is TGTGCCAGCAGTGAAAACCCCGGACAGGGGGTTGGCTACACCTTC.

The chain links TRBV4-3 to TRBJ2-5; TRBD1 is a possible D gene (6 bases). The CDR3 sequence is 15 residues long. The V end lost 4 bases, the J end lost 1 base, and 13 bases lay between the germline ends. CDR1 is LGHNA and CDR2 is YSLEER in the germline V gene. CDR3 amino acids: CASSPSQGIQETQYF. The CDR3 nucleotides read TGCGCCAGCAGCCCCTCTCAGGGGATCCAAGAGACCCAGTACTTC.

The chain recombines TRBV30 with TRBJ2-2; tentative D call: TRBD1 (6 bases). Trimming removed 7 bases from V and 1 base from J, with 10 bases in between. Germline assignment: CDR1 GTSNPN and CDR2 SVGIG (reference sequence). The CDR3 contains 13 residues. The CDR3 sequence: CAFDRRNTGELFF. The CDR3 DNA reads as TGTGCCTTTGACAGGAGGAACACCGGGGAGCTGTTTTTT.

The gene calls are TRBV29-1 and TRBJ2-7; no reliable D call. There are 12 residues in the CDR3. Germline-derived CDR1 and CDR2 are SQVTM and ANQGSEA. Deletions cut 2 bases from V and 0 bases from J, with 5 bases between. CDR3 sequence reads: CSVEQDSYEQYF. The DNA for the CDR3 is TGCAGCGTTGAACAGGACTCCTACGAGCAGTACTTC.

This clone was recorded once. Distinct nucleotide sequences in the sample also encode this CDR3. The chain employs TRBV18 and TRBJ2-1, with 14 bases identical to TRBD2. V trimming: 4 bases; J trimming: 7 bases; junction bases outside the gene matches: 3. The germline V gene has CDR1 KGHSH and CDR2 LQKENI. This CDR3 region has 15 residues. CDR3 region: CASSLGTSGRNEQFF. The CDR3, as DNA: TGTGCCAGCTCACTAGGGACTAGCGGGAGAAATGAGCAGTTCTTC.

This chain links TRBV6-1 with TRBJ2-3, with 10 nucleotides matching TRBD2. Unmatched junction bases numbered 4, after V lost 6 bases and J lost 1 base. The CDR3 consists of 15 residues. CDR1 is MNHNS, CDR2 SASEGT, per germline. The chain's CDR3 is CASSVLAGGTDTQYF. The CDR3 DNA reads TGTGCCAGCAGCGTTCTAGCGGGAGGCACAGATACGCAGTATTTT.

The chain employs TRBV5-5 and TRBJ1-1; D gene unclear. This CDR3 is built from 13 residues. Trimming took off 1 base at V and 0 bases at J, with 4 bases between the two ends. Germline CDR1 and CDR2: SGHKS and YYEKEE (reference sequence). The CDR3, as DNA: TGTGCCAGCAGCTTGTATATGAACACTGAAGCTTTCTTT. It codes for CASSLYMNTEAFF. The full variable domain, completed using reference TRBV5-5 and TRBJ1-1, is DAGVTQSPTHLIKTRGQQVTLRCSPISGHKSVSWYQQVLGQGPQFIFQYYEKEERGRGNFPDRFSARQFPNYSSELNVNALLLGDSALYLCASSLYMNTEAFFGQGTRLTVV.

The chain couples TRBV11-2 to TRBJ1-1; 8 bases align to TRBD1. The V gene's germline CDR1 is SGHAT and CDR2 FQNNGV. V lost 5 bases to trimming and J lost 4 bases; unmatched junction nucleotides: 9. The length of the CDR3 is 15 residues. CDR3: CASSATLRGPTEAFF. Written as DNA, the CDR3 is TGTGCCAGCAGCGCCACGCTCAGGGGGCCCACTGAAGCTTTCTTT. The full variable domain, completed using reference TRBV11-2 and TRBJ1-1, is EAGVAQSPRYKIIEKRQSVAFWCNPISGHATLYWYQQILGQGPKLLIQFQNNGVVDDSQLPKDRFSAERLKGVDSTLKIQPAKLEDSAVYLCASSATLRGPTEAFFGQGTRLTVV.

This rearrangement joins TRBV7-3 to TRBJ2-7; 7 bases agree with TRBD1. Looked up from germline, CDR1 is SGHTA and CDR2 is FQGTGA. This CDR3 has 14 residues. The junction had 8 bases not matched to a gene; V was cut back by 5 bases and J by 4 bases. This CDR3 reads CASSTGTETYEQYF. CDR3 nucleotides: TGTGCCAGCAGCACCGGGACAGAAACATACGAGCAGTACTTC.

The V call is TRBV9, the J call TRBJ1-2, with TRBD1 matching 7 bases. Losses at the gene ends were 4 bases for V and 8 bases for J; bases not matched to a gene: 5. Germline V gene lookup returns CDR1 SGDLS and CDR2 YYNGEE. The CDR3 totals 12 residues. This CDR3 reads CASSKTGQGYTF. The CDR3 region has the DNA TGTGCCAGCAGCAAGACAGGGCAAGGCTACACCTTC. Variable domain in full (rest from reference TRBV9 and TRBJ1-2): DSGVTQTPKHLITATGQRVTLRCSPRSGDLSVYWYQQSLDQGLQFLIQYYNGEERAKGNILERFSAQQFPDLHSELNLSSLELGDSALYFCASSKTGQGYTFGSGTRLTVV.

The CDR3 DNA follows: TGTGCCAGCAGCTTAATAGCGGATTTGAGCTCCTACGAGCAGTACTTC. Amino acid sequence: CASSLIADLSSYEQYF. The rearrangement links TRBV7-6 to TRBJ2-7; a weak D match, TRBD2 (6 bases). The germline CDR1 and CDR2 sequences are SGHVS and FNYEAQ. Trimming took 2 bases from V and 0 from J, leaving 14 bases between them. The CDR3 is 16 residues long.

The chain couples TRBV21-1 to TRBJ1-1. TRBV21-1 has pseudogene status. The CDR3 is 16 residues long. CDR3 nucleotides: TGTGCCAGCAGCCACCGGGAGGCCGCGGGGAGCACTGAAGCTTTCTTT. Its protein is CASSHREAAGSTEAFF.

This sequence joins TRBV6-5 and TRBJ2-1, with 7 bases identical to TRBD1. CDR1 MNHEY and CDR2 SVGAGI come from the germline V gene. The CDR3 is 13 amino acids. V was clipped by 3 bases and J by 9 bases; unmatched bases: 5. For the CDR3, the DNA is TGTGCCAGCAGTTATGGCAGGGGGAGTGAGCAGTTCTTC. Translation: CASSYGRGSEQFF.

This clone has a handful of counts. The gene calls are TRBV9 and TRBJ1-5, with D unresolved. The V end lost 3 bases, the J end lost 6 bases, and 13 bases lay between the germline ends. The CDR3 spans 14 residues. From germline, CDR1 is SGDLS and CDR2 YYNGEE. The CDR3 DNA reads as TGTGCCAGCAGCGCGGGTCCGGCGGGTCAGCCCCAGCATTTT. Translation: CASSAGPAGQPQHF.

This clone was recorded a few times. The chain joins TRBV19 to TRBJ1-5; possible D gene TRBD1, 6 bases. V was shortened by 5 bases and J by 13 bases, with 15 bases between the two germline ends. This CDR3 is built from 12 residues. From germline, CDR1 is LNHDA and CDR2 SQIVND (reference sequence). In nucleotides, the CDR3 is TGTGCCAGTAGTTCCGGGGTGGGGGCTCAGCATTTT. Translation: CASSSGVGAQHF.

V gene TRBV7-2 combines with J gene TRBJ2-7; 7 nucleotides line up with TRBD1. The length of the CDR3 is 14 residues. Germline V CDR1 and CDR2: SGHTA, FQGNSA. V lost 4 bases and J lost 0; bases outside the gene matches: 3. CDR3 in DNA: TGTGCCAGCAGCTCCGGGACAGCCTCCTACGAGCAGTACTTC. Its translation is CASSSGTASYEQYF.

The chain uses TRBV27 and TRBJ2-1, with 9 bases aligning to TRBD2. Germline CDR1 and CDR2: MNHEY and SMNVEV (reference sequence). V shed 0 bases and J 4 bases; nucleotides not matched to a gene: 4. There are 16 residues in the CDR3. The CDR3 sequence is CASSLSGRGGYNEQFF. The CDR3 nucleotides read TGTGCCAGCAGTTTATCGGGGCGGGGGGGATACAATGAGCAGTTCTTC.

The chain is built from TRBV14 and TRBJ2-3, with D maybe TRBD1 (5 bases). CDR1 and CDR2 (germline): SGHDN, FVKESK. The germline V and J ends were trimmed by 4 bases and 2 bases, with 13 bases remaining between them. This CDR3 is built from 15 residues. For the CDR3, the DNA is TGTGCCAGCAGCCGCAAAAGGGGCGACACAGATACGCAGTATTTT. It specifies CASSRKRGDTDTQYF.

The CDR3 sequence: CASSPRPTGPYEQYF. CDR3 DNA sequence: TGCGCCAGCAGCCCGCGTCCAACAGGACCCTACGAGCAGTACTTC. This rearrangement joins TRBV5-1 to TRBJ2-5; a weak D match, TRBD1 (5 bases). The end of the DNA is better explained by TRBJ2-7, so the J call may be wrong. In germline, CDR1 is SGHRS, CDR2 YFSETQ. The CDR3 spans 15 residues.

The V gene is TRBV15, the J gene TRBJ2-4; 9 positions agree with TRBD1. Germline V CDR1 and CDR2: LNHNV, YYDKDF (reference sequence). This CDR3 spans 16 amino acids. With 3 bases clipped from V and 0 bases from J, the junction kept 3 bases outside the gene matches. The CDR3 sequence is CATSSDRGVAKNIQYF. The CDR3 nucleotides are TGTGCCACCAGCAGCGACAGGGGGGTAGCCAAAAACATTCAGTACTTC.

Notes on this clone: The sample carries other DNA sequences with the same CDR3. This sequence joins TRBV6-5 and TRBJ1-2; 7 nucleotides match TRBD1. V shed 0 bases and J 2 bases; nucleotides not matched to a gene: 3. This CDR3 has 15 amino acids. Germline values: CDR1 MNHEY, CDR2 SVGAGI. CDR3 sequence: CASSYSTGANYGYTF. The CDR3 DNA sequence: TGTGCCAGCAGTTACTCCACAGGGGCGAACTATGGCTACACCTTC.